This passage covers 32 T cell receptor beta chains from one sample sequenced in a study of T cells expressing NK-cell markers (TCRdb year 2020). The library was generated by 5' RACE. The sequencer listed for this sample is Illumina HiSeq 2000. Each entry corresponds to one CDR3 protein sequence from reads that TCRdb reprocessed, and DNA is not given. This sample's clone table shows some 500,000 distinct CDR3 sequences. Jointly, the top ten make up around 1.4% of the sample. The sequenced sample consisted of blood T cells: a sorted CD56 or NKG2C T cell subset, CD4+ or CD8+ T cells, or bulk PBMC T cells (not recorded which). These receptors were obtained from a woman between 45 and 65 years old in good health. Donor details come from another sample of the same person, matched by shared clones.

The rearrangement joins TRBV6-2 or TRBV6-3 to TRBJ2-3; absent DNA, TCRdb's TRBD2 call cannot be checked. The germline V gene encodes CDR1 MNHEY and CDR2 SVGEGT. The CDR3 extends over 16 amino acids. This CDR3 is CASRTANSGYTDTQYF.

The J gene is TRBJ1-1, the V gene TRBV14. Germline V lookup: CDR1 SGHDN, CDR2 FVKESK. The CDR3 has 14 amino acids. CDR3 loop: CASSHRQMNTEAFF.

The chain recombines TRBV20-1 with TRBJ2-1. Germline lookup yields CDR1 DFQATT and CDR2 SNEGSKA (reference sequence). The CDR3 loop spans 17 amino acids. CDR3 in amino acids: CSARDVSGSSSYNEQFF.

The genes are TRBV2 and TRBJ2-2; the TCRdb call, TRBD2, lacks DNA for checking. This CDR3 comprises 16 residues. Looked up from germline, CDR1 is SNHLY and CDR2 is FYNNEI. CDR3 region: CASGPASGKSTGELFF.

The chain recombines TRBV12-3 or TRBV12-4 with TRBJ2-1; TCRdb's D gene call, TRBD2, goes unchecked for lack of DNA. This CDR3 comprises 15 residues. The CDR3 here is CASSLKGGGYNEQFF.

This chain links TRBV5-5 with TRBJ2-4; TCRdb proposes TRBD2, but this gene call is untestable without DNA. The CDR3 is 14 residues long. Looked up from germline, CDR1 is SGHKS and CDR2 is YYEKEE (reference sequence). CDR3 sequence: CASSYLASKNIQYF.

The chain is built from TRBV7-2 and TRBJ2-1; no DNA is available, so the TRBD2 call from TCRdb remains unchecked. The germline CDR1 and CDR2 sequences are SGHTA and FQGNSA. The CDR3 extends over 16 amino acids. The CDR3 sequence is CASSLEGTSGPNEQFF.

V is TRBV20-1 and J is TRBJ2-1; TCRdb's D gene call, TRBD2, goes unchecked for lack of DNA. This CDR3 is built from 11 residues. Per the germline V gene, CDR1 is DFQATT and CDR2 is SNEGSKA (reference sequence). The CDR3 loop is CSATKREGQFF.

The chain has TRBV12-3 or TRBV12-4 and TRBJ2-7. This CDR3 spans 15 amino acids. CDR3: CASSYSNGPSYEQYF.

CDR3: CASSQGRQSSGNTIYF. The genes are TRBV4-1 and TRBJ1-3; as DNA is missing, the TRBD1 call by TCRdb cannot be tested. The CDR3 extends over 16 amino acids. Germline assignment: CDR1 MGHRA and CDR2 YSYEKL.

The CDR3 protein is CAISDGTSYNEQFF. The chain carries TRBV10-3 and TRBJ2-1; TCRdb's assignment of TRBD2 cannot be checked, as there is no DNA. CDR1 and CDR2 (germline): ENHRY, SYGVKD. The CDR3 is made up of 14 amino acids.

V and J are TRBV12-3 or TRBV12-4 and TRBJ1-5; TCRdb picks TRBD1, but there is no DNA to check that call. The CDR3 runs to 16 residues. The CDR3 sequence is CASSLGWTGIHAPQHF.

The chain uses TRBV7-9 and TRBJ2-1; the TCRdb call, TRBD1, lacks DNA for checking. Germline V lookup: CDR1 SEHNR, CDR2 FQNEAQ (reference sequence). The CDR3 has 12 residues. CDR3 region: CASSFPPGEQFF.

The V gene is TRBV5-1, the J gene TRBJ1-1. Germline CDR1 SGHRS, CDR2 YFSETQ. This CDR3 region has 14 residues. CDR3 in amino acids: CASSFGGKNTEAFF.

The chain is built from TRBV2 and TRBJ2-1; TCRdb proposes TRBD2, but this gene call is untestable without DNA. The CDR3 contains 15 residues. The germline V gene encodes CDR1 SNHLY and CDR2 FYNNEI. CDR3 amino acids: CASSRTSGGDNEQFF.

J is TRBJ2-1 and V is TRBV19; TCRdb selects TRBD2, and the lack of DNA leaves this call unchecked. The CDR3 runs to 13 residues. Per the germline V gene, CDR1 is LNHDA and CDR2 is SQIVND (reference sequence). The CDR3: CADQRPYNGEQFF.

The chain has TRBV27 and TRBJ2-1. This CDR3 has 15 amino acids. Looked up from germline, CDR1 is MNHEY and CDR2 is SMNVEV (reference sequence). The CDR3 sequence: CASSLRQGGVNEQFF.

This chain links TRBV11-2 with TRBJ1-1. The CDR3 contains 11 residues. Germline V gene sequence: CDR1 SGHAT, CDR2 FQNNGV. The CDR3 sequence: CASSSGPPAFF.

The V and J genes are TRBV30 and TRBJ2-3; TCRdb's D gene call, TRBD1, goes unchecked for lack of DNA. Per germline, CDR1 GTSNPN and CDR2 SVGIG (reference sequence). CDR3 size: 16 residues. CDR3 protein: CAWSVKGLGGTDTQYF.

The J gene is TRBJ2-2, the V gene TRBV6-5. The germline gives CDR1 MNHEY, CDR2 SVGAGI. The CDR3 runs to 16 residues. The CDR3 sequence: CASSYSLLTSVGELFF.

CDR3 region: CASRLIPGQGAGAGELFF. The chain carries TRBV6-5 and TRBJ2-2; TCRdb's D gene call, TRBD1, goes unchecked for lack of DNA. The CDR3 is 18 residues long. Per the germline V gene, CDR1 is MNHEY and CDR2 is SVGAGI.

This rearrangement joins TRBV12-3 or TRBV12-4 to TRBJ2-5. The CDR3 runs 13 residues. The CDR3 loop reads CASSLALSETQYF.

The chain carries TRBV30 and TRBJ1-1. This CDR3 comprises 14 residues. Germline V gene data show CDR1 as GTSNPN and CDR2 as SVGIG (reference sequence). CDR3 region: CAWINWRVGTEAFF.

This chain links TRBV28 with TRBJ1-5. The CDR3 is 12 residues long. The V gene's germline CDR1 is MDHEN and CDR2 SYDVKM. The CDR3 sequence: CAGRSGNQPQHF. Full variable domain (missing parts from reference TRBV28 and TRBJ1-5): DVKVTQSSRYLVKRTGEKVFLECVQDMDHENMFWYRQDPGLGLRLIYFSYDVKMKEKGDIPEGYSVSREKKERFSLILESASTNQTSMYLCAGRSGNQPQHFGDGTRLSIL.

V usage is TRBV12-3 or TRBV12-4 and J usage is TRBJ1-2; TCRdb indicates TRBD1, and absent DNA this call remains unverified. This CDR3 region has 12 residues. CDR3 in amino acids: CASSRNRDGYTF.

This chain uses TRBV6-2 or TRBV6-3 with TRBJ2-1; TCRdb picks TRBD2, but there is no DNA to check that call. This CDR3 is 14 amino acids long. Germline CDR1 is MNHEY and CDR2 is SVGEGT. CDR3 sequence: CASSYSGTSNEQFF.

J is TRBJ1-5 and V is TRBV14. From germline, CDR1 is SGHDN and CDR2 FVKESK. The CDR3 covers 13 residues. Here the CDR3 reads CASSQVVGQPQHF.

The chain combines TRBV20-1 with TRBJ2-3; absent DNA, TCRdb's TRBD2 call cannot be checked. CDR3 length: 15 amino acids. CDR1 and CDR2 from the germline V gene are DFQATT and SNEGSKA (reference sequence). The CDR3 protein is CSATGLAGGMNTQYF.

This chain connects TRBV9 to TRBJ2-1; TCRdb gives TRBD2 as the D gene, but with no DNA this cannot be confirmed. The CDR3 has 15 amino acids. Germline V gene sequence: CDR1 SGDLS, CDR2 YYNGEE. CDR3: CASSVIGGPWNEQFF.

The J gene is TRBJ1-6, the V gene TRBV29-1; the D gene TCRdb calls, TRBD1, cannot be checked with no DNA. Germline V CDR1 and CDR2: SQVTM, ANQGSEA. The CDR3 runs to 14 residues. This CDR3 reads CSVRTGSTRSPLHF.

The J gene is TRBJ1-2, the V gene TRBV19; there is no DNA to check the TCRdb D call of TRBD1. The CDR3 has 13 residues. Germline V gene sequence: CDR1 LNHDA, CDR2 SQIVND (reference sequence). The CDR3 reads CASRPPTGDGYTF.

V gene TRBV5-4 combines with J gene TRBJ2-1; TCRdb's assignment of TRBD2 cannot be checked, as there is no DNA. The CDR3 runs 19 residues. Per the germline V gene, CDR1 is SGHNT and CDR2 is YYREEE (reference sequence). The CDR3 sequence is CASSPVGRALTISYNEQFF.